The sequence of this TCR beta chain was determined in a study of blood T cell repertoires in COVID-19. About the research overall: Nucleic acid was either cDNA or gDNA, and it came from T cells, B-cell-depleted T cells, or PBMCs.

Each participant's cohort was designated according to participant-reported clinical history. From germline, CDR1 is GTSNPN and CDR2 SVGIG (reference sequence). There are 14 residues in the CDR3. The junction had 13 bases not matched to a gene; V was cut back by 3 bases and J by 11 bases. Per the original data handling: Estimation of nucleated cell counts was performed using reference gene primer amplification. Clones were read by immunoSEQ multiplex PCR, and TCRdb kept only the in-frame ones, dropping some. V and J calls and clone size are given by that table; D and trimming were obtained from the DNA. This sample has 150,000 to 200,000 clones; about 90% occur once, and the top ten carry around 1.2%.

This clonotype was sampled from a human donor with acute COVID-19. The donor label of this sample is uncertain. This chain joins TRBV30 and TRBJ2-1; TRBD2 agrees at 7 bases. Input material: PBMCs or T cells enriched from blood (not recorded which). CDR3 nucleotides: TGTGCCTGGAGGCTTGGGGGGGGAGGGCCGAAGCAGTTCTTC. It codes for CAWRLGGGGPKQFF.